This T cell receptor (beta chain) was recorded in a study of blood T cell repertoires in COVID-19. Under the authors' procedure: Reference gene primer amplification in the assay estimated nucleated cell counts. The protocol was immunoSEQ multiplex PCR, while the TCRdb copy is restricted to in-frame clones and leaves out a portion. V and J calls and clone size follow that table, whereas D and trimming were derived from the DNA. Of 360,000 or so clones listed, more than 75% were seen once; the top ten hold approximately 3%. Germline CDR1 and CDR2: SGDLS and YYNGEE. CDR3 length: 15 amino acids. V was shortened by 4 bases and J by 4 bases, with 12 bases between the two germline ends.

The chain is built from TRBV9 and TRBJ2-6; a possible D gene is TRBD1 (5 bases). The TCR comes from a woman aged 25 to 45 who had recovered from COVID-19. The source material was PBMCs or T cells enriched from blood (not recorded which). The CDR3 sequence is CASSLQGAGANVLTF. The CDR3 coding sequence is TGTGCCAGCAGCCTGCAGGGTGCAGGGGCCAACGTCCTGACTTTC. Using reference TRBV9 and TRBJ2-6 for the parts outside the CDR3, the full variable domain is DSGVTQTPKHLITATGQRVTLRCSPRSGDLSVYWYQQSLDQGLQFLIQYYNGEERAKGNILERFSAQQFPDLHSELNLSSLELGDSALYFCASSLQGAGANVLTFGAGSRLTVL.